These 31 T cell receptor beta chains share one sample of origin, sequenced in a study of spatial heterogeneity in lung cancer (dated by TCRdb to 2018 to 2020). Taken with the paper, the label for time point translates to: sample taken at primary tumor resection. Whole RNA extracted from tumor and nontumor lung tissue, or from cryopreserved PBMC samples, was used for TCR sequencing without cell sorting. Library preparation used 5' RACE. Instrument on record: NextSeq 500. The raw public reads went through TCRdb reprocessing: fastp at Q25, MiXCR clone calling, in-frame beta chains kept. Rows merge per CDR3 protein into single entries with the most common DNA and genes. The sample yields 65,000 to 85,000 distinct CDR3 sequences; roughly a fifth were counted once. Less than 7.5% of the sample belongs to the ten largest clones. The sample consisted of PBMCs, taken at surgery. These receptors originate from a male donor with early-stage non-small cell lung cancer.

This clonotype showed up just once. The chain has TRBV5-8 and TRBJ1-1, with 7 nucleotides matching TRBD1. Germline assignment: CDR1 SGHTS and CDR2 YDEGEE. The V gene end was trimmed by 3 bases and the J gene end by 4 bases; junction bases not matched to a gene: 6. CDR3 length: 14 residues. CDR3 in DNA: TGTGCCAGCAGCTCCGGGACAGCCGGCACTGAAGCTTTCTTT. It specifies CASSSGTAGTEAFF.

This clonotype showed up many times. The chain recombines TRBV7-9 with TRBJ2-3, with D maybe TRBD2 (5 bases). Germline V gives CDR1 SEHNR, CDR2 FQNEAQ (reference sequence). CDR3 length: 14 residues. Trimming took off 3 bases at V and 1 base at J, with 8 bases between the two ends. The chain's CDR3 is CASSFWERTDTQYF. The CDR3 DNA reads TGTGCCAGCAGCTTTTGGGAGCGCACAGATACGCAGTATTTT.

Comments on this clonotype: Germline is not matched at one junction end, which may reflect a read error. The chain recombines TRBV7-2 with TRBJ2-7; 13 bases align to TRBD2. Looked up from germline, CDR1 is SGHTA and CDR2 is FQGNSA. The CDR3 has 14 amino acids. The CDR3 nucleotides are TGTGCCAGCAGCCCCGGGACTAGCGGGGAGCTAGGTCACTTC. Translation: CASSPGTSGELGHF. Using reference TRBV7-2 and TRBJ2-7 for the parts outside the CDR3, the full variable domain is GAGVSQSPSNKVTEKGKDVELRCDPISGHTALYWYRQSLGQGLEFLIYFQGNSAPDKSGLPSDRFSAERTGGSVSTLTIQRTQQEDSAVYLCASSPGTSGELGHFGPGTRLTVT.

The rearrangement joins TRBV27 to TRBJ1-6; the D is unclear. The germline V and J ends were trimmed by 3 bases and 4 bases, with 7 bases remaining between them. CDR1 is MNHEY, CDR2 SMNVEV, per germline (reference sequence). The CDR3 has 14 residues. This CDR3 reads CASSLMGYNSPLHF. For the CDR3, the DNA is TGTGCCAGCAGTTTGATGGGGTATAATTCACCCCTCCACTTT.

This chain links TRBV18 with TRBJ2-1, with 10 bases lining up with TRBD2. Trimming removed 1 base from V and 5 bases from J; junction bases left unmatched: 2. The CDR3 is 15 residues long. The V gene's germline CDR1 is KGHSH and CDR2 LQKENI. The CDR3 DNA reads TGTGCCAGCTCACCACAGAGCGGGAGGGACAATGAGCAGTTCTTC. Translation gives CASSPQSGRDNEQFF.

This clonotype was detected ten times or more. This chain links TRBV29-1 with TRBJ2-7; TRBD2 agrees at 11 bases. J gave up 1 base and V 6 bases, and 5 bases lay outside the gene matches. There are 14 residues in the CDR3. In germline, CDR1 is SQVTM, CDR2 ANQGSEA. The CDR3 sequence is CSVVAGGRSYEQYF. The CDR3 DNA reads as TGCAGCGTAGTAGCGGGGGGGCGGTCCTACGAGCAGTACTTC.

This clonotype appeared many times. The rearrangement joins TRBV10-3 to TRBJ2-7; possible D gene TRBD2, 6 bases. The V end lost 8 bases, the J end lost 3 bases, and 20 bases lay between the germline ends. The CDR3 runs to 15 residues. Germline V gene data show CDR1 as ENHRY and CDR2 as SYGVKD. The chain's CDR3 is CAIRTSSETLYEQYF. In DNA, the CDR3 is TGTGCCATCCGTACTAGCTCCGAAACCCTCTACGAGCAGTACTTC.

The sample holds a few counts of this clonotype. This sequence joins TRBV10-3 and TRBJ2-7; D not certain. Germline CDR1 and CDR2: ENHRY and SYGVKD. V gave up 6 bases and J gave up 1 base, with 10 bases separating them. The CDR3 totals 13 residues. The CDR3 here is CAIRGQESYEQYF. The DNA for the CDR3 is TGTGCCATCAGGGGCCAGGAATCCTACGAGCAGTACTTC.

This sequence joins TRBV4-1 and TRBJ1-4; TRBD1 is a possible D gene (5 bases). With 1 base removed from V and 14 bases from J, the gap between germline ends came to 14 bases. CDR3 size: 13 residues. Germline loops: CDR1 MGHRA, CDR2 YSYEKL. The CDR3 bases are TGCGCCAGCAGCCAAGGGGACCGCGACGATCTGTTTTTT. Protein: CASSQGDRDDLFF.

The gene calls are TRBV5-4 and TRBJ2-2, with D maybe TRBD2 (6 bases). Trimming took off 3 bases at V and 4 bases at J, with 16 bases between the two ends. The CDR3 covers 16 residues. Per the germline V gene, CDR1 is SGHNT and CDR2 is YYREEE (reference sequence). The DNA for the CDR3 is TGTGCCAGCAGCTGGGGAGGTGGCGGCTCCACCGGGGAGCTGTTTTTT. Translation: CASSWGGGGSTGELFF.

The V call is TRBV7-2, the J call TRBJ1-2; TRBD1 might be the D (6 bases). The CDR3 is 15 residues long. The germline V and J ends were trimmed by 8 bases and 6 bases, with 22 bases remaining between them. The germline gives CDR1 SGHTA, CDR2 FQGNSA. Here the CDR3 reads CASAPSGGRINGYTF. CDR3 bases: TGTGCCAGCGCCCCTTCGGGGGGGCGTATCAATGGCTACACCTTC.

V and J are TRBV12-3 or TRBV12-4 and TRBJ1-1; a weak D match, TRBD1 (6 bases). Deletions cut 7 bases from V and 4 bases from J, with 10 bases between. The CDR3 length is 12 residues. Here the CDR3 reads CASKGDITEAFF. The CDR3 DNA sequence: TGTGCCAGCAAAGGGGACATCACTGAAGCTTTCTTT.

This chain links TRBV20-1 with TRBJ2-1; 7 nucleotides match TRBD1. Germline V gives CDR1 DFQATT, CDR2 SNEGSKA (reference sequence). The V segment lost 5 bases and the J segment 3 bases; nucleotides outside the gene matches: 1. This CDR3 region has 12 residues. In nucleotides, the CDR3 is TGCAGTGCTTGGGACAGCTACAATGAGCAGTTCTTC. Translating it yields CSAWDSYNEQFF.

The rearrangement links TRBV5-8 to TRBJ2-1; 8 positions match TRBD2. Germline CDR1 is SGHTS and CDR2 is YDEGEE. The V gene end was trimmed by 3 bases and the J gene end by 1 base; junction bases not matched to a gene: 6. The CDR3 covers 16 residues. The CDR3 is CASSSYGGASYNEQFF. The CDR3 DNA reads TGTGCCAGCAGCTCCTACGGGGGGGCTTCCTACAATGAGCAGTTCTTC.

This clonotype appeared many times. The V call is TRBV3-1, the J call TRBJ2-1; 8 nucleotides line up with TRBD1. There are 16 residues in the CDR3. In germline, CDR1 is LGHDT, CDR2 YNNKEL (reference sequence). The V segment lost 4 bases and the J segment 0 bases; nucleotides outside the gene matches: 5. DNA for the CDR3: TGTGCCAGCAGCCGCCGACAGGGGAGCTCCTACAATGAGCAGTTCTTC. It is translated as CASSRRQGSSYNEQFF.

Only a few counts were recorded for this clonotype. The chain joins TRBV5-1 to TRBJ2-1; 11 positions agree with TRBD2. Unmatched junction bases numbered 4, after V lost 4 bases and J lost 10 bases. This CDR3 is built from 13 residues. Germline loops: CDR1 SGHRS, CDR2 YFSETQ. CDR3: CASSPIAGGEQFF. DNA of the CDR3: TGCGCCAGCAGCCCCATAGCGGGGGGGGAGCAGTTCTTC.

V gene TRBV5-1 combines with J gene TRBJ2-3; 8 bases map to TRBD1. The CDR3 extends over 16 amino acids. CDR1 SGHRS and CDR2 YFSETQ come from the germline V gene. Trimming took 4 bases from V and 2 from J; bases not matched to a gene: 9. CDR3 protein: CASSRQTGEYTDTQYF. CDR3 coding DNA: TGCGCCAGCAGCCGTCAGACAGGGGAATACACAGATACGCAGTATTTT.

This clonotype has ten or more counts. This chain uses TRBV15 with TRBJ2-7; D possibly corresponds to TRBD2 (5 bases). Looked up from germline, CDR1 is LNHNV and CDR2 is YYDKDF (reference sequence). This CDR3 contains 12 residues. The germline V and J ends were trimmed by 3 bases and 7 bases, with 10 bases remaining between them. The CDR3 DNA reads as TGTGCCACCAGCAGGACCTCGGGGGAGCAGTACTTC. Translating it yields CATSRTSGEQYF.

In nucleotides, the CDR3 is TGTGCCAGCAGCCGGGACAGGGGGCAGAGCACAGATACGCAGTATTTT. This sequence encodes CASSRDRGQSTDTQYF. The V gene is TRBV5-5, the J gene TRBJ2-3, with 12 bases aligning to TRBD1. Unmatched junction bases numbered 3, after V lost 4 bases and J lost 0 bases. Germline assignment: CDR1 SGHKS and CDR2 YYEKEE (reference sequence). CDR3 length equals 16 residues.

In its sample, this clonotype was seen a few times. The V gene is TRBV7-9, the J gene TRBJ2-5, with 8 bases identical to TRBD2. Germline-derived CDR1 and CDR2 are SEHNR and FQNEAQ (reference sequence). Trimming removed 7 bases from V and 5 bases from J; junction bases left unmatched: 6. The CDR3 runs to 13 residues. The CDR3 region has the DNA TGTGCCAGCAAGCAGCGGGAGTTTGAGACCCAGTACTTC. This encodes CASKQREFETQYF.

This clonotype was seen a few times. The chain employs TRBV11-2 and TRBJ1-1, with D possibly matching TRBD1 (6 bases). Germline CDR1 SGHAT, CDR2 FQNNGV. The V gene lost 5 bases and the J gene lost 7 bases, with 11 bases spanning the gap. This CDR3 comprises 12 residues. The CDR3 sequence: CASSETGIEAFF. CDR3 sequence (DNA): TGTGCCAGCAGCGAGACAGGAATTGAAGCTTTCTTT.

The V and J genes are TRBV10-2 and TRBJ2-7, with TRBD2 as a possible D gene (6 bases). With 2 bases removed from V and 1 base from J, the gap between germline ends came to 18 bases. CDR1 WSHSY and CDR2 SAAADI come from the germline V gene. The CDR3 covers 17 residues. The CDR3 coding sequence is TGCGCCAGCAGTGAGCGGAATTGGGGAGGTGGTTCCTACGAGCAGTACTTC. As protein: CASSERNWGGGSYEQYF.

The chain combines TRBV7-9 with TRBJ2-5; D gene ambiguous. This CDR3 comprises 14 residues. Looked up from germline, CDR1 is SEHNR and CDR2 is FQNEAQ (reference sequence). The V end was cut by 2 bases, the J end by 2 bases, with 9 bases between. The CDR3 is CASSLFSGQETQYF. The CDR3 DNA is TGTGCCAGCAGCTTATTCTCGGGTCAAGAGACCCAGTACTTC.

The chain employs TRBV25-1 and TRBJ2-2, with no clear D. Germline V gives CDR1 MGHDK, CDR2 SYGVNS. This CDR3 spans 11 amino acids. Trimming removed 0 bases at V and 11 bases at J, with 4 bases between. For the CDR3, the DNA is TGTGCCAGCAGTGAATACTTAGAGCTGTTTTTT. As protein: CASSEYLELFF.

This chain links TRBV2 with TRBJ2-3, with D unresolved. V gave up 8 bases and J gave up 2 bases, with 5 bases separating them. The CDR3 spans 11 residues. Germline lookup yields CDR1 SNHLY and CDR2 FYNNEI. The CDR3 coding sequence is TGTGCCAGCGGGTACACAGATACGCAGTATTTT. Its protein is CASGYTDTQYF.

This chain uses TRBV10-2 with TRBJ2-7; D possibly corresponds to TRBD1 (5 bases). Trimming shortened V by 8 bases and J by 3 bases, and 8 bases separated the two germline ends. Germline V gene sequence: CDR1 WSHSY, CDR2 SAAADI. This CDR3 has 11 residues. CDR3: CASGAHYEQYF. The CDR3 DNA sequence: TGCGCCAGCGGGGCGCACTACGAGCAGTACTTC.

This clonotype showed up just a few times. The chain combines TRBV20-1 with TRBJ2-1, with D perhaps assigned TRBD1 or TRBD2 (6 bases each). CDR1 and CDR2 from the germline V gene are DFQATT and SNEGSKA (reference sequence). The CDR3 has 16 residues. The V gene lost 3 bases and the J gene lost 4 bases, with 19 bases spanning the gap. CDR3 coding DNA: TGCAGTGCTAGGTCGCGGGTTGGAGGGGGATACAATGAGCAGTTCTTC. It is translated as CSARSRVGGGYNEQFF.

The V call is TRBV12-3 or TRBV12-4, the J call TRBJ1-2, with D perhaps TRBD1 (6 bases). CDR3 length: 15 amino acids. Trimming took 3 bases from V and 5 from J, leaving 16 bases between them. The CDR3 DNA follows: TGTGCCAGCAGTTTTTCCACAGGGCCCTTTTATGGCTACACCTTC. Protein: CASSFSTGPFYGYTF.

In its sample, this clonotype was seen many times. V is TRBV7-9 and J is TRBJ1-6; no firm D call. The CDR3 has 13 residues. Germline V lookup: CDR1 SEHNR, CDR2 FQNEAQ (reference sequence). Trimming pared 5 bases from V and 8 bases from J, leaving 10 bases between. As DNA, the CDR3 is TGTGCCAGCAGCCCTACGGCGGATTCACCCCTCCACTTT. Protein sequence: CASSPTADSPLHF.

This clonotype was seen a few times. The rearrangement uses TRBV7-2 and TRBJ1-2; maybe TRBD1 (6 bases). Trimming shortened V by 5 bases and J by 7 bases, and 23 bases separated the two germline ends. CDR1 and CDR2 from the germline V gene are SGHTA and FQGNSA. The CDR3 totals 16 residues. The chain's CDR3 is CASSNKRGRGPLGYTF. Written as DNA, the CDR3 is TGTGCCAGCAGCAACAAACGCGGCAGGGGCCCACTTGGCTACACCTTC.

This clonotype was detected only a few times. The J gene is TRBJ2-3, the V gene TRBV29-1; perhaps TRBD1 as D (5 bases). Trimming removed 5 bases from V and 0 bases from J, with 9 bases in between. The CDR3 is made up of 13 amino acids. The germline CDR1 and CDR2 sequences are SQVTM and ANQGSEA. CDR3 nucleotides: TGCAGCGTTCCCTCAGGGAGCACAGATACGCAGTATTTT. Its protein product is CSVPSGSTDTQYF.